This T cell receptor (beta chain) stems from a study of CD8+CD57+ T cells in acquired aplastic anemia. Background on the study: The average for DNA from sorted CD4+ and CD8+ cells was 3.2 ug.

Patients who underwent sequencing had shown CD8+CD57+ cell expansion by flow cytometry. Patients had received no therapy at the time of blood sampling. This clonotype appeared a single time. The antigen is unknown. CDR1 MNHEY and CDR2 SVGAGI come from the germline V gene. This CDR3 spans 15 amino acids. V was pared by 2 bases and J by 7 bases, with 4 bases of the junction left unmatched. The template for TCR beta VDJ and CDR3 sequence profiling was genomic DNA. TCRdb re-derived calls from the reads in MiXCR, one entry per CDR3 protein. The sample has 150,000 to 180,000 distinct CDR3 sequences, approximately 52% seen once; the top ten hold roughly 12%. Study outcomes and limitations: Patients shared around 31 CD8+ CDR3 sequences with controls.

Sequencing used sorted CD4+, CD8+, or CD8+CD57+ T cells (not recorded which) from PBMCs. The clonotype comes from a human donor with aplastic anemia. The chain carries TRBV6-5 and TRBJ2-1; 11 bases are a match to TRBD2. CDR3 sequence reads: CASSYGTSGTNEQFF. Here the CDR3 DNA reads TGTGCCAGCAGTTACGGGACTAGCGGCACGAATGAGCAGTTCTTC.